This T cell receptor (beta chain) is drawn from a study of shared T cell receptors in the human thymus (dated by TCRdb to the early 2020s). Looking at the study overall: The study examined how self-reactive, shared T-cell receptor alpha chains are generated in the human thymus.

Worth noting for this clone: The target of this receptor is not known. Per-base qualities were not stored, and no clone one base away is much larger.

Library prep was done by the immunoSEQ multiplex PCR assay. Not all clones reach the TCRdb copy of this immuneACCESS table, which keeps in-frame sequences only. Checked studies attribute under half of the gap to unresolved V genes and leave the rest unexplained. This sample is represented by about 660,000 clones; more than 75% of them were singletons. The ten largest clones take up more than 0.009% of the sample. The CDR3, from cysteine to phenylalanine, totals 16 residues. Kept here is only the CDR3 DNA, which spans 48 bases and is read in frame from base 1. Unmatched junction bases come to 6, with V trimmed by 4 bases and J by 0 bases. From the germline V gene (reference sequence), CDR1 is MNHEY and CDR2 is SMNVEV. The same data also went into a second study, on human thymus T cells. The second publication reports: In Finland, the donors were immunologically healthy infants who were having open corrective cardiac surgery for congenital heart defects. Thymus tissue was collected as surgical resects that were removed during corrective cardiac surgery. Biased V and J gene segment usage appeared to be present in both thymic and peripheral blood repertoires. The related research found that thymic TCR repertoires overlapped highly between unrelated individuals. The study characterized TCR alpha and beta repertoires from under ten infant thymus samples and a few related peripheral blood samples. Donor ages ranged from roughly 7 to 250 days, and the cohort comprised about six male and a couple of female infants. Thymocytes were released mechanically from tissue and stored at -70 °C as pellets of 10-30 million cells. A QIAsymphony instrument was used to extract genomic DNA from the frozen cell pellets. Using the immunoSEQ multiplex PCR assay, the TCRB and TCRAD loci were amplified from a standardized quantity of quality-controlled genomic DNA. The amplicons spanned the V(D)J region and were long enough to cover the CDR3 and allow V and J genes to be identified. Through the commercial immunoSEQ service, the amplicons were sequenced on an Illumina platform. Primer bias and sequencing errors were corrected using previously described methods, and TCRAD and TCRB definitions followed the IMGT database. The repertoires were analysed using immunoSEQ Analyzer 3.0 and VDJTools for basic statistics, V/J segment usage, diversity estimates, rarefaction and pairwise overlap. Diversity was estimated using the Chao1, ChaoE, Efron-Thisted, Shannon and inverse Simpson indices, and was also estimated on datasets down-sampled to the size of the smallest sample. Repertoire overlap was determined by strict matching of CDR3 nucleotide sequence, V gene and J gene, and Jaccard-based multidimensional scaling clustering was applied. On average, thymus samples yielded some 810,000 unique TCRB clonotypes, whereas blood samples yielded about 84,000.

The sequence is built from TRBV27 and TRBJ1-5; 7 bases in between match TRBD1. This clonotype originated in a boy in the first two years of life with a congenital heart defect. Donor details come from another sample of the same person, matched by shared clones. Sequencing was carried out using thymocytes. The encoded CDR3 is CASSWGTVYSNQPQHF. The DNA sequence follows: TGTGCCAGCAGTTGGGGGACAGTTTATAGCAATCAGCCCCAGCATTTT.